These 23 T cell receptor beta chains originate from one sample sequenced in a study of blood T cell repertoires in COVID-19 (dated by TCRdb to 2020 to 2021). Library creation used the immunoSEQ multiplex PCR assay. Here the immuneACCESS table is served through TCRdb, limited to in-frame sequences with V and J called. Missing clones are a known gap in these copies; in checked studies unresolved V genes cover under half, and the rest lacks a known reason. The sample table lists 300,000 to 350,000 clones, nearly 90% of them with a count of one. Around 4.5% of the sample is in the top ten clones. The specimen sequenced was PBMCs or T cells enriched from blood (not recorded which). Receptor source: a woman aged 18-29 years with acute COVID-19.

The J gene is TRBJ2-1, the V gene TRBV6-5; D gene ambiguous. This CDR3 contains 14 residues. Per the germline V gene, CDR1 is MNHEY and CDR2 is SVGAGI. Trimming removed 4 bases from V and 4 bases from J, with 11 bases in between. The CDR3 loop reads CASSSPPLYNEQFF. CDR3 bases: TGTGCCAGCAGTTCTCCCCCCCTTTACAATGAGCAGTTCTTC.

The chain employs TRBV11-2 and TRBJ2-7, with unresolved D. The V end was cut by 0 bases, the J end by 3 bases, with 12 bases between. The CDR3 is 15 residues long. Germline CDR1 SGHAT, CDR2 FQNNGV. The CDR3 coding sequence is TGTGCCAGCAGCTTAGATCGTGAACAGAGCTACGAGCAGTACTTC. Translated: CASSLDREQSYEQYF.

The J gene is TRBJ2-2, the V gene TRBV6-6; 8 nucleotides align to TRBD1. The ends lost 3 bases at V and 6 bases at J; junction bases unmatched: 3. Per germline, CDR1 MNHNY and CDR2 SVGAGI (reference sequence). The CDR3 extends over 14 amino acids. The CDR3 protein is CASSYQGAAGELFF. In nucleotides, the CDR3 is TGTGCCAGCAGTTATCAGGGGGCTGCCGGGGAGCTGTTTTTT.

V is TRBV5-6 and J is TRBJ1-2; TRBD1 might be the D (6 bases). The CDR3 runs to 12 residues. Trimming stripped 1 base from V and 7 bases from J, with 8 bases between. Germline assignment: CDR1 SGHDT and CDR2 YYEEEE. As DNA, the CDR3 is TGTGCCAGCAGCTTGACAGGGCCTGGCTACACCTTC. Translation gives CASSLTGPGYTF.

The chain uses TRBV21-1 and TRBJ1-2. TRBV21-1 is a documented pseudogene. This CDR3 spans 12 amino acids. This CDR3 reads CASSKGSGNYTF. CDR3 DNA: TGTGCCAGCAGCAAAGGGTCGGGGAACTACACCTTC.

This clone was observed a handful of times. This sequence joins TRBV27 and TRBJ1-1; TRBD1 agrees at 7 bases. The CDR3 length is 15 residues. Per germline, CDR1 MNHEY and CDR2 SMNVEV (reference sequence). The V segment lost 6 bases and the J segment 1 base; nucleotides outside the gene matches: 8. CDR3 DNA: TGTGCCAGCAGGCCTCAGACAGGGTGGAACACTGAAGCTTTCTTT. It specifies CASRPQTGWNTEAFF.

The chain joins TRBV10-3 to TRBJ2-7; D is possibly TRBD1 (6 bases). With 4 bases removed from V and 7 bases from J, the gap between germline ends came to 8 bases. CDR1 and CDR2 (germline): ENHRY, SYGVKD. The CDR3 sequence is 11 residues long. The CDR3 bases are TGTGCCATCAGTGCGCAGGGGGAGCAGTACTTC. This sequence encodes CAISAQGEQYF.

The V call is TRBV19, the J call TRBJ2-1, with 10 bases aligning to TRBD2. Germline loops: CDR1 LNHDA, CDR2 SQIVND (reference sequence). With V trimmed by 4 bases and J by 7 bases, 7 bases remained unmatched. The CDR3 extends over 15 amino acids. This CDR3 is CASSTLAGGRNEQFF. In nucleotides, the CDR3 is TGTGCCAGTAGTACCTTAGCGGGAGGAAGGAATGAGCAGTTCTTC.

The V and J genes are TRBV9 and TRBJ2-1; TRBD1 aligns across 9 bases. The CDR3 spans 15 residues. V was pared by 2 bases and J by 8 bases, with 8 bases of the junction left unmatched. Germline CDR1 reads SGDLS; CDR2 reads YYNGEE. The CDR3 spells CASSVSPGQGYEQFF. The DNA for the CDR3 is TGTGCCAGCAGCGTTTCCCCGGGACAGGGATATGAGCAGTTCTTC. The entire variable domain, with the rest obtained from reference TRBV9 and TRBJ2-1, is as follows: DSGVTQTPKHLITATGQRVTLRCSPRSGDLSVYWYQQSLDQGLQFLIQYYNGEERAKGNILERFSAQQFPDLHSELNLSSLELGDSALYFCASSVSPGQGYEQFFGPGTRLTVL.

CDR3 protein: CAWSGQQNTEAFF. In nucleotides, the CDR3 is TGTGCCTGGAGTGGACAGCAGAACACTGAAGCTTTCTTT. The chain is built from TRBV30 and TRBJ1-1; possibly TRBD1 for D (5 bases). The V and J ends lost 1 base and 1 base respectively, with 7 bases between them. The CDR3 is 13 amino acids. CDR1 is GTSNPN, CDR2 SVGIG, per germline (reference sequence).

This chain links TRBV15 with TRBJ1-4, with D tentatively TRBD1 (5 bases). V lost 6 bases and J lost 2, with 10 bases in between. The CDR3 extends over 14 amino acids. Germline V CDR1 and CDR2: LNHNV, YYDKDF (reference sequence). The CDR3 DNA reads TGTGCCACCAGGCGACAGATTACTAATGAAAAACTGTTTTTT. Translation gives CATRRQITNEKLFF.

This chain uses TRBV28 with TRBJ1-2, with TRBD1 as a possible D gene (5 bases). Trimming cost V 5 bases and J 6 bases, with 22 bases left between them. The CDR3 has 16 amino acids. Germline CDR1 MDHEN, CDR2 SYDVKM. CDR3 in DNA: TGTGCCAGCAGTCCAGGGACTGTTATCTCGGGTGATGGCTACACCTTC. It specifies CASSPGTVISGDGYTF.

The chain employs TRBV28 and TRBJ2-7; 8 nucleotides line up with TRBD2. The CDR3 sequence is 14 residues long. V lost 7 bases, J lost 2 bases, and 7 bases stayed unmatched. CDR1 is MDHEN, CDR2 SYDVKM, per germline. The CDR3: CASTSGSRAYEQYF. In DNA form, the CDR3 reads TGTGCCAGCACTAGCGGGTCCCGGGCCTACGAGCAGTACTTC.

This rearrangement joins TRBV19 to TRBJ2-1; 11 nucleotides agree with TRBD2. The CDR3 is 14 amino acids. With V trimmed by 5 bases and J by 9 bases, 6 bases remained unmatched. Germline V gene sequence: CDR1 LNHDA, CDR2 SQIVND (reference sequence). CDR3 nucleotides: TGTGCCAGTAGTGCGGGACTAGCGGCCCTTGAGCAGTTCTTC. Translation gives CASSAGLAALEQFF.

This chain links TRBV20-1 with TRBJ1-1; D is undetermined. The germline V gene has CDR1 DFQATT and CDR2 SNEGSKA (reference sequence). This CDR3 has 13 residues. V shed 3 bases and J shed 5 bases, with 13 bases lying between them. CDR3 in amino acids: CSASWVSGTEAFF. For the CDR3, the DNA is TGCAGTGCTAGTTGGGTCTCGGGGACTGAAGCTTTCTTT.

The V call is TRBV11-2, the J call TRBJ2-2; D is perhaps TRBD2 (5 bases). Germline V CDR1 and CDR2: SGHAT, FQNNGV. Trimming shortened V by 7 bases and J by 4 bases, and 19 bases separated the two germline ends. This CDR3 has 16 residues. The CDR3 sequence is CASKFGWGEVTGELFF. Here the CDR3 DNA reads TGTGCCAGCAAATTCGGTTGGGGAGAGGTCACCGGGGAGCTGTTTTTT.

The V gene is TRBV19, the J gene TRBJ2-7; 9 bases agree with TRBD1. Trimming at V came to 5 bases and at J to 3 bases, leaving 5 bases not matched to a gene. The V gene's germline CDR1 is LNHDA and CDR2 SQIVND (reference sequence). The CDR3 consists of 14 residues. This CDR3 is CASSVPDRGYEQYF. CDR3 coding DNA: TGTGCCAGTAGTGTACCGGACAGGGGCTACGAGCAGTACTTC.

This clone occurred once. The chain is built from TRBV3-1 (or the pseudogene TRBV3-2) and TRBJ2-7; D is uncertain. V lost 2 bases and J 2 bases, leaving 4 bases between the germline ends. The CDR3 runs to 12 residues. The germline V gene has CDR1 LGHDT and CDR2 YNNKEL (reference sequence). CDR3 loop: CASSQSTYEQYF. The CDR3 DNA reads as TGTGCCAGCAGCCAATCTACCTACGAGCAGTACTTC.

The rearrangement joins TRBV18 to TRBJ2-1, with TRBD2 as a possible D gene (5 bases). The CDR3 runs 13 residues. The V gene's germline CDR1 is KGHSH and CDR2 LQKENI. Trimming shortened V by 3 bases and J by 9 bases, and 12 bases separated the two germline ends. In DNA, the CDR3 is TGTGCCAGCTCACCCGTGCGGGTCGGTGAGCAGTTCTTC. Translated, it gives CASSPVRVGEQFF.

The chain couples TRBV9 to TRBJ1-6, with 10 positions matching TRBD1. In germline, CDR1 is SGDLS, CDR2 YYNGEE. The trim removed 5 bases at V and 11 bases at J, leaving 4 bases unmatched. The CDR3 extends over 13 amino acids. The CDR3 sequence: CASSGTGEPPLHF. The CDR3 bases are TGTGCCAGCAGTGGGACAGGGGAGCCACCCCTCCACTTT.

This clone was recorded once. The chain links TRBV7-3 to TRBJ1-2; 10 bases are a match to TRBD1. The length of the CDR3 is 16 residues. The trim removed 5 bases at V and 4 bases at J, leaving 10 bases unmatched. Per germline, CDR1 SGHTA and CDR2 FQGTGA. CDR3 DNA: TGTGCCAGCAGCCCCGCAGGACAGGGGGTCTTCTATGGCTACACCTTC. Amino acid sequence: CASSPAGQGVFYGYTF.

This sequence joins TRBV18 and TRBJ1-4; no reliable D call. Between the trimmed V and J ends, which lost 3 bases and 0 bases, there was a span of 17 bases. Germline values: CDR1 KGHSH, CDR2 LQKENI. This CDR3 is built from 18 residues. CDR3 in DNA: TGTGCCAGCTCACCCCGTACGGGTCCGGGGTCAACTAATGAAAAACTGTTTTTT. It yields the protein CASSPRTGPGSTNEKLFF.

The chain recombines TRBV5-1 with TRBJ2-3; tentatively, D is TRBD2 (6 bases). The germline V and J ends were trimmed by 1 base and 3 bases, with 9 bases remaining between them. Germline CDR1 SGHRS, CDR2 YFSETQ. The CDR3 consists of 14 residues. CDR3 sequence reads: CASSLPGRTDTQYF. Here the CDR3 DNA reads TGCGCCAGCAGCTTGCCAGGGAGGACAGATACGCAGTATTTT.